These T cell receptor beta chains were read from a single sample in a study of response to subunit inactivated influenza vaccine. From the RT-PCR reads, TCRdb called clonotypes with MiXCR, one entry per CDR3 protein. The table records fewer than 400,000 distinct CDR3 sequences, 21% of them present only once. This sample comprised PBMCs from blood, obtained approximately 20 months after vaccination. These receptors all come from a man aged 45 to 75 who received an inactivated influenza vaccine. CDR3s include the opening cysteine and the closing phenylalanine or tryptophan. Each record gives: CDR3 protein, CDR3 DNA, V gene, CDR3 length, D gene, J gene, clone size. A D gene is named only where the DNA matches it firmly. Clone size is given for some rows only: seen once, a few or many times, or a class if the clone is expanded.

CASGLWGVAEAFF | TGTGCTAGTGGTTTGTGGGGGGTCGCTGAAGCTTTCTTT | TRBV12-5 | 13 | . | TRBJ1-1 | .
CASSLAYQNTEAFF | TGCGCCAGCAGCTTGGCCTACCAGAACACTGAAGCTTTCTTT | TRBV5-1 | 14 | . | TRBJ1-1 | few
CASSLGRGSTDTRYF | TGTGCCAGCAGTTTAGGACGGGGGAGCACAGATACGCGGTATTTT | TRBV28 | 15 | . | TRBJ2-3 | once
CASSPGRNSGNTIYF | TGTGCCAGCAGCCCAGGACGGAACTCTGGAAACACCATATATTTT | TRBV14 | 15 | . | TRBJ1-3 | .
CASSAVGGVDGYTF | TGTGCCAGCAGCGCAGTTGGGGGGGTTGATGGCTACACCTTC | TRBV28 | 14 | . | TRBJ1-2 | .
CSVAFRGNTEAFF | TGCAGCGTTGCGTTCAGGGGGAACACTGAAGCTTTCTTT | TRBV29-1 | 13 | . | TRBJ1-1 | .
CASSLAAPRGELFF | TGTGCCAGCAGCTTAGCCGCGCCGCGGGGGGAGCTGTTTTTT | TRBV7-2 | 14 | . | TRBJ2-2 | .
CSARDLTQAYTYEQYF | TGCAGTGCTAGAGATTTAACCCAAGCTTATACCTACGAGCAGTACTTC | TRBV20-1 | 16 | . | TRBJ2-7 | few
CASTSHYRGGTEAFF | TGTGCCAGCACCTCTCATTACAGGGGGGGCACTGAAGCTTTCTTT | TRBV7-9 | 15 | TRBD1 | TRBJ1-1 | many
CARSLAGTGVFHEQYF | TGTGCCAGAAGCTTGGCCGGGACAGGGGTGTTCCACGAGCAGTACTTC | TRBV5-3 | 16 | TRBD1 | TRBJ2-7 | .
CSTNRGSNTGELFF | TGCAGCACCAACAGGGGGTCGAACACCGGGGAGCTGTTTTTT | TRBV20-1 | 14 | TRBD1 | TRBJ2-2 | few
CASSEVSGQVNTEAFF | TGTGCCAGCAGTGAAGTAAGTGGACAGGTGAACACTGAAGCTTTCTTT | TRBV2 | 16 | TRBD1 | TRBJ1-1 | few
CASSGGTEAFF | TGTGCCAGCTCCGGCGGGACAGAGGCTTTCTTT | TRBV28 | 11 | TRBD1 | TRBJ1-1 | medium-sized
CASSPSDRPGGELFF | TGTGCCAGCAGCCCATCTGACAGACCGGGCGGGGAGCTGTTTTTT | TRBV7-2 | 15 | . | TRBJ2-2 | .
CASSFTLKGGYTF | TGTGCCAGCAGTTTCACGCTTAAGGGTGGCTACACCTTC | TRBV12-3/TRBV12-4 | 13 | . | TRBJ1-2 | few
CASRGGGLRTYNEQFF | TGTGCCAGCAGGGGAGGGGGACTTCGTACCTACAATGAGCAGTTCTTC | TRBV6-1 | 16 | . | TRBJ2-1 | .
CSAVETNPEAFF | TGCAGTGCAGTGGAAACGAACCCTGAAGCTTTCTTT | TRBV20-1 | 12 | . | TRBJ1-1 | few
CASKRVLDTEAFF | TGTGCCAGCAAAAGGGTGTTGGACACTGAAGCTTTCTTT | TRBV7-9 | 13 | . | TRBJ1-1 | .
CASSPQETLNTGELFF | TGTGCCAGCTCACCACAAGAGACTCTTAACACCGGGGAGCTGTTTTTT | TRBV18 | 16 | . | TRBJ2-2 | .
CASSPGQFGPQHF | TGTGCCAGCAGCCCCGGACAGTTTGGGCCCCAGCATTTT | TRBV7-8 | 13 | . | TRBJ1-5 | many
CASTKYNEQFF | TGTGCCAGCACGAAATACAATGAGCAGTTCTTC | TRBV2 | 11 | . | TRBJ2-1 | few
CSARTGAHPGYTF | TGCAGTGCTCGGACAGGGGCTCACCCCGGCTACACCTTC | TRBV20-1 | 13 | TRBD1 | TRBJ1-2 | .
CASSYSSGLTYNEQFF | TGTGCCAGCAGTTACTCTTCCGGCCTAACTTACAATGAGCAGTTCTTC | TRBV6-5 | 16 | . | TRBJ2-1 | .
CASSQDLPSGANVLTF | TGCGCCAGCAGCCAAGATTTACCCTCTGGGGCCAACGTCCTGACTTTC | TRBV4-3 | 16 | . | TRBJ2-6 | .
CTPTRVLNTEAFF | TGCACCCCAACGAGGGTACTGAACACTGAAGCTTTCTTT | TRBV29-1 | 13 | . | TRBJ1-1 | many
CASSSDRDYFMNTEAFF | TGTGCCAGCAGCTCGGACAGGGACTATTTCATGAACACTGAAGCTTTCTTT | TRBV7-9 | 17 | TRBD1 | TRBJ1-1 | .
CASSGTEAFF | TGTGCCAGCAGTGGCACTGAAGCTTTCTTT | TRBV28 | 10 | . | TRBJ1-1 | few
CASSPSPGTEAFF | TGTGCCAGCTCACCATCTCCGGGCACTGAAGCTTTCTTT | TRBV18 | 13 | . | TRBJ1-1 | few
CASSLRLGQETQYF | TGTGCCAGCAGCTTGAGGCTGGGCCAAGAGACCCAGTACTTC | TRBV5-4 | 14 | . | TRBJ2-5 | .
CASSQLTDYEQYF | TGTGCCAGCAGCCAACTTACAGACTACGAGCAGTACTTC | TRBV4-2 | 13 | . | TRBJ2-7 | .
CASCLTSGSTDTQYF | TGCGCCAGCTGCTTGACTAGCGGTAGCACAGATACGCAGTATTTT | TRBV5-1 | 15 | TRBD2 | TRBJ2-3 | .
CASSSISGTGNYGYTF | TGTGCCAGCAGCTCGATCTCCGGGACAGGGAACTATGGCTACACCTTC | TRBV5-8 | 16 | TRBD1 | TRBJ1-2 | few
CASKGTENYGYTF | TGTGCCAGCAAGGGGACGGAAAATTATGGCTACACCTTC | TRBV6-6 | 13 | . | TRBJ1-2 | many
CASSQESPPNEKLFF | TGCGCCAGCAGCCAAGAGTCACCCCCCAATGAAAAACTGTTTTTT | TRBV4-3 | 15 | . | TRBJ1-4 | .
CSVGQNEQYF | TGCAGCGTTGGGCAGAACGAGCAGTACTTC | TRBV29-1 | 10 | . | TRBJ2-7 | .
CASSRGAGGTGELFF | TGTGCCAGCAGCAGAGGCGCAGGGGGCACCGGGGAGCTGTTTTTT | TRBV5-4 | 15 | TRBD1 | TRBJ2-2 | .
CASSSRPGTGYNEQFF | TGTGCCAGCAGCTCCCGACCCGGGACGGGTTACAATGAGCAGTTCTTC | TRBV7-9 | 16 | . | TRBJ2-1 | .
CASSYGEGGQPQHF | TGTGCCAGCAGTTACGGGGAGGGAGGGCAGCCCCAGCATTTT | TRBV6-5 | 14 | . | TRBJ1-5 | .
CASSPGTGVSGANVLTF | TGTGCCAGCAGCCCCGGGACAGGGGTCTCTGGGGCCAACGTCCTGACTTTC | TRBV12-3/TRBV12-4 | 17 | TRBD1 | TRBJ2-6 | few
CSVDSGYNEQFF | TGCAGCGTTGATTCCGGTTACAATGAGCAGTTCTTC | TRBV29-1 | 12 | . | TRBJ2-1 | .
CASSASWNSGNEQYF | TGTGCCAGCAGCGCTAGTTGGAATAGCGGGAATGAGCAGTACTTC | TRBV9 | 15 | TRBD2 | TRBJ2-7 | few
CASSSRGVGEAFF | TGTGCCAGCAGCTCAAGGGGAGTGGGTGAAGCTTTCTTT | TRBV6-1 | 13 | . | TRBJ1-1 | few
CASSQATPANSPLHF | TGTGCCAGCAGCCAAGCAACCCCGGCCAATTCACCCCTCCACTTT | TRBV4-2 | 15 | . | TRBJ1-6 | few
CSARDPRNYGYTF | TGCAGTGCTAGAGATCCCCGTAACTATGGCTACACCTTC | TRBV20-1 | 13 | . | TRBJ1-2 | .
CASSDRVTGELFF | TGTGCCAGCAGTGACAGGGTCACCGGGGAGCTGTTTTTT | TRBV2 | 13 | . | TRBJ2-2 | few
CATGDSWDYEQYF | TGTGCCACAGGGGACAGCTGGGACTACGAGCAGTACTTC | TRBV28 | 13 | TRBD1 | TRBJ2-7 | few
CASSSLGGVRPGVNTEAFF | TGTGCCAGCAGCTCACTCGGTGGTGTGAGGCCCGGAGTGAACACTGAAGCTTTCTTT | TRBV11-1 | 19 | . | TRBJ1-1 | few
CASSHYFTGDNEQFF | TGTGCCAGCAGCCATTATTTCACAGGGGACAATGAGCAGTTCTTC | TRBV4-2 | 15 | TRBD1 | TRBJ2-1 | .
CATSPGNNYGYTF | TGTGCCACCAGTCCAGGGAATAACTATGGCTACACCTTC | TRBV15 | 13 | . | TRBJ1-2 | few
CASRRQRGSYEKLFF | TGTGCCAGCAGGCGGCAAAGGGGGTCTTATGAAAAACTGTTTTTT | TRBV6-1 | 15 | . | TRBJ1-4 | few
CASSLGQGSGANVLTF | TGCGCCAGCAGCTTGGGACAGGGCTCTGGGGCCAACGTCCTGACTTTC | TRBV5-1 | 16 | TRBD1 | TRBJ2-6 | .
CASSFHRENTEAFF | TGTGCCAGCAGCTTTCACAGGGAGAACACTGAAGCTTTCTTT | TRBV7-2 | 14 | . | TRBJ1-1 | .
CSAGRDRYEQYF | TGCAGTGCTGGACGGGACAGGTACGAGCAGTACTTC | TRBV20-1 | 12 | TRBD1 | TRBJ2-7 | .
CSARVLGNEQFF | TGCAGTGCAAGGGTCCTCGGGAATGAGCAGTTCTTC | TRBV20-1 | 12 | . | TRBJ2-1 | .
CASNPGASVITDTQYF | TGTGCCAGCAACCCTGGGGCTAGCGTGATAACAGATACGCAGTATTTT | TRBV7-2 | 16 | . | TRBJ2-3 | few
CASSQLIGSNQPQHF | TGCGCCAGCAGCCAGCTTATAGGGAGCAATCAGCCCCAGCATTTT | TRBV4-3 | 15 | . | TRBJ1-5 | .
CASSQRAGAFYNEQFF | TGCGCCAGCAGCCAGAGAGCGGGGGCCTTCTACAATGAGCAGTTCTTC | TRBV4-1 | 16 | TRBD2 | TRBJ2-1 | .